The 29 T cell receptor beta chains given below trace back to one sample, sequenced in a study of Tregs in tolerant kidney transplant recipients. TCRdb's copy holds only in-frame clones and misses some; the assay was immunoSEQ multiplex PCR. The repertoire table contains roughly 32,000 clones. The material was CD8+ T cells from blood, obtained before the transplant. These receptors originate from a human donor who received a combined kidney and bone marrow transplant.

The CDR3 sequence: CSARPPQDAYEQYF. The CDR3 DNA, read in part, is TGCAGTGCTAGGCCCCCACAGGATGCCTACGAG. This chain joins TRBV20-1 and TRBJ2-7, with D maybe TRBD1 (5 bases). The sequenced fragment ends 3 residues before the CDR3 boundary, so the rest is inferred from the germline J gene. Trimming shortened V by 3 bases and J by 2 bases, and 14 bases separated the two germline ends. The CDR3 length is 14 residues. Germline CDR1 DFQATT, CDR2 SNEGSKA (reference sequence).

Worth noting for this clone: The sequenced fragment ends 3 residues before the CDR3 boundary, so the rest is inferred from the germline J gene. The rearrangement uses TRBV5-1 and TRBJ1-1; weak D call: TRBD1 (6 bases). CDR3 length: 15 amino acids. Germline assignment: CDR1 SGHRS and CDR2 YFSETQ. Trimming removed 1 base from V and 1 base from J, with 11 bases in between. CDR3 DNA (partial): TGCGCCAGCAGCTTGCATGGGGGGGCGAACACTGAA. Translation: CASSLHGGANTE. The complete CDR3 protein is CASSLHGGANTEAFF.

Concerning this clone: The CDR3 goes on 3 residues after the read ends, and that part is filled in from the germline J gene. The chain employs TRBV19 and TRBJ2-7; D is ambiguous. This CDR3 has 15 residues. The V end lost 0 bases, the J end lost 2 bases, and 11 bases lay between the germline ends. Germline V gene lookup returns CDR1 LNHDA and CDR2 SQIVND (reference sequence). The sequenced part of the CDR3 DNA is TGTGCCAGTAGTATAGAAGCCACCTCGACCTACGAG. Translation gives CASSIEATSTYE. The entire CDR3 protein reads CASSIEATSTYEQYF.

CDR3 bases read: TGTGCCAGTAGTATACGGTTTGACGAG. Protein product: CASSIRFDE. The whole CDR3 protein is CASSIRFDEQYF. The chain recombines TRBV19 with TRBJ2-7; D gene uncertain. Read sequence stops 3 residues before the CDR3 end, and the germline J gene provides the missing end. The V gene's germline CDR1 is LNHDA and CDR2 SQIVND (reference sequence). V was shortened by 2 bases and J by 5 bases, with 7 bases between the two germline ends. The CDR3 runs to 12 residues.

This clone shows up as hyperexpanded (1% or more) by frequency. The observed sequence ends 3 residues before the CDR3 terminus, with the missing tail filled in from the germline J gene. The genes are TRBV20-1 and TRBJ2-7; a possible D gene is TRBD1 (5 bases). With 3 bases removed from V and 2 bases from J, the gap between germline ends came to 17 bases. Germline CDR1 reads DFQATT; CDR2 reads SNEGSKA (reference sequence). This CDR3 is 15 amino acids long. The chain's CDR3 is CSARPTDILTYEQYF. Partial CDR3 DNA: TGCAGTGCTAGGCCGACAGACATCCTAACCTACGAG.

As regards this clone: The read finishes 3 residues shy of the CDR3 end, and the germline J gene is used to complete it. The J gene is TRBJ2-1, the V gene TRBV28; 7 positions match TRBD2. V trimming: 6 bases; J trimming: 4 bases; junction bases outside the gene matches: 6. Per the germline V gene, CDR1 is MDHEN and CDR2 is SYDVKM. The CDR3 is 14 residues long. The part of the CDR3 DNA that was read is TGTGCCAGCAGCCCAAAACTAGCGTACAATGAG. It yields the protein CASSPKLAYNE. Given in full, the CDR3 is CASSPKLAYNEQFF.

Worth noting for this clone: Read coverage stops 3 residues before the CDR3 terminus; the germline J gene supplies the remainder. The chain uses TRBV7-9 and TRBJ2-7; D unresolved. In germline, CDR1 is SEHNR, CDR2 FQNEAQ (reference sequence). The length of the CDR3 is 15 residues. V gave up 1 base and J gave up 0 bases, with 10 bases separating them. Incomplete CDR3 DNA: TGTGCCAGCAGCTTAGAAGGGTCGTACTCCTACGAG. It encodes CASSLEGSYSYE. The CDR3, in full, reads CASSLEGSYSYEQYF.

Turning to this clone: The read halts 3 residues ahead of the CDR3 end, with the missing end drawn from the germline J gene. The chain recombines TRBV7-9 with TRBJ2-7, with D unresolved. Germline V gene lookup returns CDR1 SEHNR and CDR2 FQNEAQ (reference sequence). The CDR3 extends over 14 amino acids. V dropped 3 bases and J dropped 3 bases, with 12 bases sitting between them. The CDR3 sequence is CASSFGNTNYEQYF. The CDR3 DNA, read in part, is TGTGCCAGCAGCTTCGGAAATACTAACTACGAG. Together with reference TRBV7-9 and TRBJ2-7, the CDR3 gives the full variable domain: DTGVSQNPRHKITKRGQNVTFRCDPISEHNRLYWYRQTLGQGPEFLTYFQNEAQLEKSRLLSDRFSAERPKGSFSTLEIQRTEQGDSAMYLCASSFGNTNYEQYFGPGTRLTVT.

Turning to this clone: The CDR3 extends 3 residues past the end of the read, so its final part is completed from the germline J gene. J is TRBJ2-5 and V is TRBV2; weak D call: TRBD1 (5 bases). The CDR3 sequence is 17 residues long. Looked up from germline, CDR1 is SNHLY and CDR2 is FYNNEI. The V and J ends lost 3 bases and 2 bases respectively, with 19 bases between them. The CDR3 DNA, read in part, is TGTGCCAGCAGTGATCCCTCAGGGTTGGGCCCTCAAGAGACC. This translates into CASSDPSGLGPQET. The full CDR3 sequence reads CASSDPSGLGPQETQYF. Looking up the rest from reference TRBV2 and TRBJ2-5 gives the full variable domain: EPEVTQTPSHQVTQMGQEVILRCVPISNHLYFYWYRQILGQKVEFLVSFYNNEISEKSEIFDDQFSVERPDGSNFTLKIRSTKLEDSAMYFCASSDPSGLGPQETQYFGPGTRLLVL.

As for this clone: The sequence runs out 3 residues before the end of the CDR3; the remainder is reconstructed from the germline J gene. Other DNA sequences in this specimen translate into the identical CDR3. V usage is TRBV6-1 and J usage is TRBJ1-2; 8 bases fit TRBD1. This CDR3 is 15 amino acids long. CDR1 is MNHNS, CDR2 SASEGT, per germline. The V segment lost 2 bases and the J segment 0 bases; nucleotides outside the gene matches: 2. Partial CDR3 DNA: TGTGCCAGCAGTGAATGGACAGGGTCTAACTATGGC. It codes for CASSEWTGSNYG. The whole CDR3 is CASSEWTGSNYGYTF.

As concerns this clone: The read falls 3 residues short of the CDR3 end, and the missing part is taken from the germline J gene. The chain is built from TRBV11-2 and TRBJ1-2, with no clear D. The CDR3 has 14 amino acids. The germline V gene has CDR1 SGHAT and CDR2 FQNNGV. Incomplete CDR3 DNA: TGTGCCAGCAGCCCAGGTGGTACGCTCATAGGC. Amino acids: CASSPGGTLIG. The whole CDR3 sequence is CASSPGGTLIGYTF. Full variable domain (remainder filled in from reference TRBV11-2 and TRBJ1-2): EAGVAQSPRYKIIEKRQSVAFWCNPISGHATLYWYQQILGQGPKLLIQFQNNGVVDDSQLPKDRFSAERLKGVDSTLKIQPAKLEDSAVYLCASSPGGTLIGYTFGSGTRLTVV.

A remark on this clone: The CDR3 extends 3 residues past the end of the read, so its final part is completed from the germline J gene. The V call is TRBV7-6, the J call TRBJ2-5; no clear D gene. Germline V lookup: CDR1 SGHVS, CDR2 FNYEAQ. Trimming removed 5 bases at V and 0 bases at J, with 10 bases between. The CDR3 covers 14 residues. This CDR3 is CASSPNTYQETQYF. The part of the CDR3 DNA that was read is TGTGCCAGCAGCCCCAACACGTACCAAGAGACC.

To note about this clone: The read terminates 3 residues ahead of where the CDR3 ends, so the germline J gene completes it. V gene TRBV7-9 combines with J gene TRBJ2-7; TRBD1 might be the D (6 bases). Trimming took 5 bases from V and 5 from J, leaving 13 bases between them. Germline V gene data show CDR1 as SEHNR and CDR2 as FQNEAQ (reference sequence). CDR3 length: 13 residues. Incomplete CDR3 DNA: TGTGCCAGCAGCCTTCGACAGGAGGACGAG. It codes for CASSLRQEDE. The complete CDR3 reads CASSLRQEDEQYF.

The CDR3 bases that were read are TGTGCCAGCAGCGCCGAGGTAGATACG. The encoded protein is CASSAEVDT. The whole CDR3 is CASSAEVDTQYF. The rearrangement uses TRBV9 and TRBJ2-3; D remains ambiguous. Coverage ceases 3 residues before the CDR3 finishes, and the germline J gene fills in the end. Germline-derived CDR1 and CDR2 are SGDLS and YYNGEE. The V end was cut by 3 bases, the J end by 5 bases, with 7 bases between. The CDR3 consists of 12 residues. Variable domain in full (rest from reference TRBV9 and TRBJ2-3): DSGVTQTPKHLITATGQRVTLRCSPRSGDLSVYWYQQSLDQGLQFLIQYYNGEERAKGNILERFSAQQFPDLHSELNLSSLELGDSALYFCASSAEVDTQYFGPGTRLTVL.

In regard to this clone: Sequencing ends 3 residues short of the CDR3 end; the germline J gene provides the rest. The rearrangement joins TRBV19 to TRBJ2-1; 11 nucleotides match TRBD2. Trimming removed 5 bases from V and 5 bases from J; junction bases left unmatched: 5. Germline V gene sequence: CDR1 LNHDA, CDR2 SQIVND (reference sequence). The CDR3 extends over 15 amino acids. Here the CDR3 reads CASSGTSGSNNEQFF. The CDR3 DNA, read in part, is TGTGCCAGTAGTGGCACTAGCGGGAGTAACAATGAG.

Comments on this clone: From the germline J gene comes the end of the CDR3, since the read stops 3 residues before it. V is TRBV5-3 and J is TRBJ1-2, with 10 bases aligning to TRBD1. TRBV5-3 is an ORF, and what it does is uncertain. V shed 2 bases, J shed 6 bases, and the junction held 10 bases outside the gene matches. The CDR3 runs 16 residues. The CDR3 DNA, read in part, is TGTGCCAGAAGCTTCTACTGGGACAGGGGCGTAAATGGC. Encoded protein: CARSFYWDRGVNG. The whole CDR3 sequence is CARSFYWDRGVNGYTF.

About this clone itself: The observed sequence ends 3 residues before the CDR3 terminus, with the missing tail filled in from the germline J gene. This chain uses TRBV20-1 with TRBJ2-7; a possible D gene is TRBD1 (5 bases). This CDR3 spans 16 amino acids. Germline V gene lookup returns CDR1 DFQATT and CDR2 SNEGSKA (reference sequence). Trimming removed 4 bases from V and 2 bases from J, with 21 bases in between. CDR3 DNA, as far as it was read: TGCAGTGCTACCACACCCACCCGAGAAGGGGCCTACGAG. Its protein product is CSATTPTREGAYE. The CDR3 reads in full as CSATTPTREGAYEQYF.

About this clone: The read gets to within 3 residues of the CDR3 end, and the germline J gene fills in the rest. This sequence joins TRBV30 and TRBJ2-1; perhaps TRBD1 as D (6 bases). Deletions cut 1 base from V and 4 bases from J, with 14 bases between. The length of the CDR3 is 15 residues. Germline V gene data show CDR1 as GTSNPN and CDR2 as SVGIG (reference sequence). CDR3 in amino acids: CAWSEGAGVYNEQFF. The DNA read from the CDR3 is TGTGCCTGGAGTGAAGGGGCAGGGGTTTACAATGAG. The variable domain in full, with the rest retrieved from reference TRBV30 and TRBJ2-1, is SQTIHQWPATLVQPVGSPLSLECTVEGTSNPNLYWYRQAAGRGLQLLFYSVGIGQISSEVPQNLSASRPQDRQFILSSKKLLLSDSGFYLCAWSEGAGVYNEQFFGPGTRLTVL.

Concerning this clone itself: The read stops 3 residues short of the end of the CDR3; the missing end is completed from the germline J gene. The V gene is TRBV20-1, the J gene TRBJ2-5; TRBD1 matches 7 bases. V lost 3 bases, J lost 1 base, and 8 bases stayed unmatched. Germline CDR1 DFQATT, CDR2 SNEGSKA (reference sequence). The CDR3 has 15 residues. The CDR3 loop reads CSASGPGQVQETQYF. The CDR3 DNA, read in part, is TGCAGTGCTAGTGGCCCCGGACAGGTCCAAGAGACC.

As for this clone: The missing CDR3 end, 3 residues past where the read stops, is filled in from the germline J gene. The genes are TRBV7-8 and TRBJ2-3, with 12 bases matching TRBD2. This CDR3 comprises 16 residues. CDR1 is SGHVS and CDR2 is FQNEAQ in the germline V gene. With 5 bases clipped from V and 2 bases from J, the junction kept 5 bases outside the gene matches. CDR3 amino acids: CASSARLAGVTDTQYF. The sequenced CDR3 bases are TGTGCCAGCAGCGCGCGACTAGCGGGGGTCACAGATACG.

Concerning this clone: The missing CDR3 end, 3 residues past where the read stops, is filled in from the germline J gene. The chain combines TRBV5-6 with TRBJ1-1; weak D call: TRBD1 (5 bases). Trimming took off 4 bases at V and 4 bases at J, with 11 bases between the two ends. CDR1 is SGHDT and CDR2 is YYEEEE in the germline V gene. The CDR3 has 13 amino acids. The sequenced part of the CDR3 DNA is TGTGCCAGCAGCCTACGACAGTCCACTGAA. Translating gives CASSLRQSTE. The full CDR3 reads CASSLRQSTEAFF.

A note on this clone: The read finishes 3 residues shy of the CDR3 end, and the germline J gene is used to complete it. The chain is built from TRBV20-1 and TRBJ2-2; 8 bases match TRBD2. This CDR3 spans 17 amino acids. V shed 2 bases and J 4 bases; nucleotides not matched to a gene: 12. Germline V CDR1 and CDR2: DFQATT, SNEGSKA (reference sequence). CDR3 residues: CSARKTASGGVTGELFF. Partial CDR3 DNA: TGCAGTGCTAGAAAGACAGCCTCGGGGGGGGTCACCGGGGAG.

On this clone itself: The CDR3 end is not reached by the read, which stops 3 residues before it; the germline J gene fills it in. The genes are TRBV7-9 and TRBJ2-7; tentatively, D is TRBD1 (5 bases). The V gene's germline CDR1 is SEHNR and CDR2 FQNEAQ (reference sequence). V gave up 5 bases and J gave up 3 bases, with 17 bases separating them. The CDR3 contains 15 residues. CDR3 bases read: TGTGCCAGCAGCGCACAGCAGGGTTACAGCTACGAG. Translated: CASSAQQGYSYE. The complete CDR3 sequence is CASSAQQGYSYEQYF.

A word on this clone: The read is 3 residues too short to cover the CDR3 end, so that end is filled in from the germline J gene. V is TRBV11-3 and J is TRBJ2-1, with 9 bases lining up with TRBD2. J gave up 1 base and V 5 bases, and 3 bases lay outside the gene matches. Germline-derived CDR1 and CDR2 are SGHNT and YENEEA. This CDR3 region has 15 residues. CDR3 DNA (partial): TGTGCCAGCAGCCAGCTAGCGGGGTCCTACAATGAG. It translates to CASSQLAGSYNE. The CDR3 in full is CASSQLAGSYNEQFF.

CDR3 DNA, as far as it was read: TGCAGTGCTAGGGTTGGAGGGGGGGCCGGGGAG. Translating gives CSARVGGGAGE. The whole CDR3 protein reads CSARVGGGAGELFF. V and J are TRBV20-1 and TRBJ2-2, with D maybe TRBD2 (7 bases). The read ends 3 residues shy of where the CDR3 ends; the end is completed using the germline J gene. V lost 3 bases to trimming and J lost 6 bases, with 14 bases between them. The germline CDR1 and CDR2 sequences are DFQATT and SNEGSKA (reference sequence). The CDR3 consists of 14 residues.

Notes on this clone: The CDR3 end lies 3 residues beyond the end of the read and is filled in from the germline J gene. The chain combines TRBV30 with TRBJ1-5; no reliable D call. V was shortened by 3 bases and J by 6 bases, with 15 bases between the two germline ends. Germline V gives CDR1 GTSNPN, CDR2 SVGIG (reference sequence). CDR3 length: 14 amino acids. The CDR3 sequence: CAWSPDPGVQPQHF. CDR3 DNA (partial): TGTGCCTGGAGCCCCGACCCCGGGGTTCAGCCC. The whole variable domain, filled in from reference TRBV30 and TRBJ1-5, reads SQTIHQWPATLVQPVGSPLSLECTVEGTSNPNLYWYRQAAGRGLQLLFYSVGIGQISSEVPQNLSASRPQDRQFILSSKKLLLSDSGFYLCAWSPDPGVQPQHFGDGTRLSIL.

Remarks on this clone: The read finishes 3 residues shy of the CDR3 end, and the germline J gene is used to complete it. This same CDR3 is encoded by further DNA sequences in the sample. V gene TRBV5-1 combines with J gene TRBJ2-7; no reliable D call. V lost 0 bases and J lost 4, with 5 bases in between. The CDR3 has 12 amino acids. Germline lookup yields CDR1 SGHRS and CDR2 YFSETQ. CDR3: CASSLEGYEQYF. The part of the CDR3 DNA that was read is TGCGCCAGCAGCTTGGAGGGTTACGAG.

The part of the CDR3 DNA that was read is TGTGCCAGCAGCCGGGGATCCGGGGAG. It codes for CASSRGSGE. The full CDR3 protein reads CASSRGSGELFF. This sequence joins TRBV11-2 and TRBJ2-2, with a tentative D call TRBD2 (5 bases). The CDR3 goes on 3 residues after the read ends, and that part is filled in from the germline J gene. This CDR3 has 12 amino acids. Trimming removed 5 bases at V and 6 bases at J, with 7 bases between. The germline V gene has CDR1 SGHAT and CDR2 FQNNGV.

A remark on this clone: The DNA ends 3 residues before the CDR3 does, and the rest of the CDR3 is filled in from the germline J gene. This sequence joins TRBV5-4 and TRBJ2-3; D is perhaps TRBD2 (6 bases). Trimming took 7 bases from V and 1 from J, leaving 13 bases between them. Germline V gives CDR1 SGHNT, CDR2 YYREEE (reference sequence). This CDR3 has 14 residues. The CDR3 sequence: CASVGGVGTDTQYF. CDR3 bases read: TGTGCCAGCGTGGGCGGGGTAGGCACAGATACG.